The 27 T cell receptor beta chains below all came from one sample that was sequenced in a study of blood T cell repertoires in COVID-19 (TCRdb year 2020). Libraries were prepared through the immunoSEQ multiplex PCR assay. As stored in TCRdb, this immuneACCESS dataset retains in-frame rearrangements with V and J assigned. A fraction of the clones does not appear; measured against another copy, unresolved V genes explain less than half of the discrepancy, and the remainder lacks a known reason. This sample gives roughly 330,000 clones in total; more than 70% of them show up just once. The ten largest clones take up around 1.5% of the sample. Source material: peripheral blood. The source of these receptors is a woman aged 45-65 years with acute or convalescent COVID-19.

In DNA form, the CDR3 reads TGTGCCTGGAGTAGGACAGATTACACTGAAGCTTTCTTT. Its protein product is CAWSRTDYTEAFF. V is TRBV30 and J is TRBJ1-1; perhaps TRBD1 as D (6 bases). V was pared by 2 bases and J by 3 bases, with 10 bases between. Looked up from germline, CDR1 is GTSNPN and CDR2 is SVGIG (reference sequence). The CDR3 extends over 13 amino acids.

The chain links TRBV4-1 to TRBJ2-7; 7 bases are shared with TRBD2. The CDR3 spans 15 residues. The V gene's germline CDR1 is MGHRA and CDR2 YSYEKL. V lost 1 base to trimming and J lost 2 bases; unmatched junction nucleotides: 5. CDR3 sequence reads: CASSQAASGPYEQYF. The CDR3 region has the DNA TGCGCCAGCAGCCAAGCCGCTAGCGGACCCTACGAGCAGTACTTC.

The gene calls are TRBV18 and TRBJ2-1, with TRBD1 matching 10 bases. Germline V CDR1 and CDR2: KGHSH, LQKENI. With V trimmed by 6 bases and J by 8 bases, 7 bases remained unmatched. This CDR3 contains 14 residues. CDR3 region: CASSEGQGSHEQFF. The CDR3 coding sequence is TGTGCCAGCTCGGAGGGACAGGGGAGCCATGAGCAGTTCTTC.

This rearrangement joins TRBV11-1 to TRBJ2-5; unclear D gene. Germline V gene data show CDR1 as SGHAT and CDR2 as FQDESV (reference sequence). CDR3 size: 14 residues. The ends were cut back, 3 bases at V and 5 bases at J, with 13 bases in the middle. Here the CDR3 reads CASSFRYRGETQYF. CDR3 DNA: TGTGCCAGCAGCTTCCGTTACCGTGGCGAGACCCAGTACTTC.

This clone was seen only a few times. V is TRBV18 and J is TRBJ1-1; 9 nucleotides agree with TRBD1. Germline V lookup: CDR1 KGHSH, CDR2 LQKENI. This CDR3 is built from 14 residues. Germline trimming cut 5 bases from V and 4 bases from J; bases unmatched to any gene: 5. The CDR3, as DNA: TGTGCCAGCTCAGTGACAGGGGGAGGCACTGAAGCTTTCTTT. This translates into CASSVTGGGTEAFF.

CDR3 nucleotide sequence: TGTGCCTCCAACCCGGACAGACATTATGGCTACACCTTC. As protein: CASNPDRHYGYTF. The chain employs TRBV30 and TRBJ1-2; tentative D call: TRBD1 (6 bases). V shed 7 bases and J shed 5 bases, with 17 bases lying between them. Germline V CDR1 and CDR2: GTSNPN, SVGIG (reference sequence). The CDR3 spans 13 residues.

The chain recombines TRBV29-1 with TRBJ1-1; D perhaps matches TRBD1 (6 bases). The CDR3 loop spans 12 amino acids. The germline CDR1 and CDR2 sequences are SQVTM and ANQGSEA. V dropped 6 bases and J dropped 2 bases, with 10 bases sitting between them. In DNA, the CDR3 is TGCAGCGTGGGGGCAGGAAACACTGAAGCTTTCTTT. This codes for CSVGAGNTEAFF.

The chain couples TRBV5-1 to TRBJ1-5, with TRBD1 identical over 8 bases. Germline V gene sequence: CDR1 SGHRS, CDR2 YFSETQ. The CDR3 extends over 18 amino acids. V shed 6 bases and J 0 bases; nucleotides not matched to a gene: 14. CDR3 residues: CASKGRGTGQYSNQPQHF. CDR3 bases: TGCGCCAGCAAGGGTCGGGGGACAGGCCAATATAGCAATCAGCCCCAGCATTTT.

The chain's CDR3 is CASSLGARGNIQYF. CDR3 DNA sequence: TGCGCCAGCAGCTTGGGAGCGAGAGGAAACATTCAGTACTTC. This sequence joins TRBV5-1 and TRBJ2-4, with no clear D. This CDR3 is 14 amino acids long. Germline CDR1 and CDR2: SGHRS and YFSETQ. V was shortened by 0 bases and J by 6 bases, with 10 bases between the two germline ends. Looking up the rest from reference TRBV5-1 and TRBJ2-4 gives the full variable domain: KAGVTQTPRYLIKTRGQQVTLSCSPISGHRSVSWYQQTPGQGLQFLFEYFSETQRNKGNFPGRFSGRQFSNSRSEMNVSTLELGDSALYLCASSLGARGNIQYFGAGTRLSVL.

In this sample, this clone turned up once. J is TRBJ2-5 and V is TRBV3-1 (or the pseudogene TRBV3-2); 13 nucleotides agree with TRBD2. The J segment lost 3 bases and the V segment lost 4 bases, leaving 5 bases of the junction unmatched. CDR3 size: 16 residues. Germline values: CDR1 LGHDT, CDR2 YNNKEL (reference sequence). This CDR3 is CASSPTGLAGKETQYF. CDR3 sequence (DNA): TGTGCCAGCAGCCCAACGGGACTAGCGGGAAAAGAGACCCAGTACTTC.

The chain is built from TRBV18 and TRBJ1-1; 7 positions match TRBD1. CDR3 length: 13 amino acids. CDR1 and CDR2 (germline): KGHSH, LQKENI. V lost 1 base to trimming and J lost 12 bases; unmatched junction nucleotides: 8. The CDR3 DNA is TGTGCCAGCTCACCACAATCCACAGGGGAATCTTTCTTT. It specifies CASSPQSTGESFF.

The chain carries TRBV10-3 and TRBJ1-1; 8 nucleotides line up with TRBD1. Germline V lookup: CDR1 ENHRY, CDR2 SYGVKD. J was trimmed by 4 bases and V by 2 bases; bases with no gene match: 3. The CDR3 consists of 14 residues. CDR3 DNA sequence: TGTGCCATCAGTGAGCAGGGGGCGTCCACTGAAGCTTTCTTT. It specifies CAISEQGASTEAFF.

The V gene is TRBV28, the J gene TRBJ2-7; a possible D gene is TRBD1 (5 bases). Germline CDR1 MDHEN, CDR2 SYDVKM. The length of the CDR3 is 13 residues. V lost 5 bases, J lost 2 bases, and 10 bases lay in between. CDR3 nucleotides: TGTGCCAGCAGTCCGCAGGGCCCCTACGAGCAGTACTTC. Its protein product is CASSPQGPYEQYF.

This chain connects TRBV6-2 or TRBV6-3 to TRBJ1-1; TRBD1 matches at 7 bases. The germline gives CDR1 MNHEY, CDR2 SVGEGT. The CDR3 is 14 amino acids. Trimming took 6 bases from V and 1 from J; bases not matched to a gene: 5. CDR3 region: CASSDGTANTEAFF. In DNA form, the CDR3 reads TGTGCCAGCAGCGACGGGACAGCGAACACTGAAGCTTTCTTT.

This rearrangement joins TRBV3-1 (or the pseudogene TRBV3-2) to TRBJ2-7, with 8 bases that match TRBD1. Germline V lookup: CDR1 LGHDT, CDR2 YNNKEL (reference sequence). CDR3 length: 15 amino acids. V lost 5 bases, J lost 3 bases, and 9 bases stayed unmatched. The CDR3 region has the DNA TGTGCCAGCAGCGCCGCCGGACAGGGACTCTACGAGCAGTACTTC. It specifies CASSAAGQGLYEQYF.

This sequence joins TRBV25-1 and TRBJ1-2; 9 bases line up with TRBD1. The J segment lost 4 bases and the V segment lost 5 bases, leaving 5 bases of the junction unmatched. CDR3 length: 14 amino acids. The germline gives CDR1 MGHDK, CDR2 SYGVNS. The CDR3 reads CASSTQGAIYGYTF. The DNA for the CDR3 is TGTGCCAGCAGTACACAGGGGGCTATCTATGGCTACACCTTC.

This clone was detected once. The V call is TRBV15, the J call TRBJ2-6, with D perhaps matching TRBD2 (5 bases). Per germline, CDR1 LNHNV and CDR2 YYDKDF (reference sequence). V lost 4 bases and J 0 bases, leaving 10 bases between the germline ends. CDR3 length: 16 residues. Here the CDR3 DNA reads TGTGCCACCAGCATACAACGGGGCTCTGGGGCCAACGTCCTGACTTTC. The encoded protein is CATSIQRGSGANVLTF.

The chain uses TRBV28 and TRBJ2-3; 8 bases align to TRBD1. Germline V CDR1 and CDR2: MDHEN, SYDVKM. V lost 4 bases to trimming and J lost 2 bases; unmatched junction nucleotides: 8. The CDR3 sequence is 16 residues long. The CDR3 loop is CASSSAWDRNTDTQYF. The CDR3 nucleotides read TGTGCCAGCAGTTCCGCTTGGGACAGGAACACAGATACGCAGTATTTT.

The gene calls are TRBV7-8 and TRBJ2-1, with TRBD2 identical over 10 bases. V lost 5 bases to trimming and J lost 1 base; unmatched junction nucleotides: 5. Germline-derived CDR1 and CDR2 are SGHVS and FQNEAQ. This CDR3 is 16 amino acids long. The CDR3 reads CASSPGLAESYNEQFF. The CDR3 DNA is TGTGCCAGCAGCCCCGGACTAGCGGAGTCCTACAATGAGCAGTTCTTC.

V usage is TRBV3-1 (or the pseudogene TRBV3-2) and J usage is TRBJ1-2, with D unclear. This CDR3 contains 14 residues. V shed 3 bases and J shed 4 bases, with 12 bases lying between them. The V gene's germline CDR1 is LGHDT and CDR2 YNNKEL (reference sequence). For the CDR3, the DNA is TGTGCCAGCAGCCATCTGACACCCTTCTATGGCTACACCTTC. It encodes CASSHLTPFYGYTF.

For the CDR3, the DNA is TGCGCCAGCAGCCAAGAACCAGGGTTTGAGCAGTACTTC. It translates to CASSQEPGFEQYF. This rearrangement joins TRBV4-3 to TRBJ2-7; D is possibly TRBD1 (5 bases). Germline V gives CDR1 LGHNA, CDR2 YSLEER. V was trimmed by 0 bases and J by 7 bases, leaving 10 bases between them. The CDR3 loop spans 13 amino acids.

The J gene is TRBJ2-3, the V gene TRBV5-6, with D hard to call. The germline V gene encodes CDR1 SGHDT and CDR2 YYEEEE. CDR3 size: 11 residues. Trimming took off 2 bases at V and 5 bases at J, with 3 bases between the two ends. In nucleotides, the CDR3 is TGTGCCAGCAGCTTTCGAGATACGCAGTATTTT. It yields the protein CASSFRDTQYF.

The rearrangement joins TRBV6-6 to TRBJ1-5, with D uncertain. Between the trimmed V and J ends, which lost 6 bases and 7 bases, there was a span of 10 bases. Germline CDR1 MNHNY, CDR2 SVGAGI (reference sequence). CDR3 length: 12 residues. The CDR3 is CASSPLFQPQHF. The CDR3 bases are TGTGCCAGCAGCCCTTTATTCCAGCCCCAGCATTTT.

The J gene is TRBJ1-5, the V gene TRBV7-9, with 8 bases aligning to TRBD1. The CDR3 totals 19 residues. V shed 0 bases, J shed 0 bases, and the junction held 10 bases outside the gene matches. Per germline, CDR1 SEHNR and CDR2 FQNEAQ (reference sequence). The CDR3 DNA is TGTGCCAGCAGCTTAGCGTCGGCAGGGGGCCTTTATAGCAATCAGCCCCAGCATTTT. Its translation: CASSLASAGGLYSNQPQHF.

The rearrangement uses TRBV9 and TRBJ2-7; TRBD1 matches at 8 bases. Germline V CDR1 and CDR2: SGDLS, YYNGEE. CDR3 length: 15 amino acids. J gave up 3 bases and V 0 bases, and 5 bases lay outside the gene matches. The CDR3 DNA follows: TGTGCCAGCAGCGTAGGGCAGGGGGCGGACTACGAGCAGTACTTC. Protein sequence: CASSVGQGADYEQYF.

CDR3 bases: TGTGCCAGCAAACTTACAGGGGGCAGCTACGAGCAGTACTTC. It specifies CASKLTGGSYEQYF. The J gene is TRBJ2-7, the V gene TRBV27; 9 nucleotides align to TRBD1. The J segment lost 3 bases and the V segment lost 7 bases, leaving 7 bases of the junction unmatched. The germline CDR1 and CDR2 sequences are MNHEY and SMNVEV (reference sequence). There are 14 residues in the CDR3.

The CDR3 nucleotides are TGCGCCAGCAGCCCAGCGGCCACGAACACTGAAGCTTTCTTT. Its translation is CASSPAATNTEAFF. The chain employs TRBV5-1 and TRBJ1-1; no clear D. The CDR3 runs to 14 residues. The V end was cut by 4 bases, the J end by 1 base, with 11 bases between. Germline-derived CDR1 and CDR2 are SGHRS and YFSETQ.